This entry lists 24 T cell receptor beta chains sequenced from one sample in a study of shared clonotypes between healthy human individuals. Sequencing used immunoSEQ multiplex PCR; TCRdb keeps in-frame clones, though not all of them. The sample includes 950,000 to 1,300,000 clones, 70% to 80% of them seen just once. Sequencing was done on a sample of memory CD4+ T cells sorted from blood. Described subset: CD45RA-negative fraction. These receptors were collected from a man aged 18 to 35 in good health.

V is TRBV12-5 and J is TRBJ1-3; D call uncertain. The CDR3 consists of 13 residues. Germline V gene sequence: CDR1 LGHNT, CDR2 FRNRAP. V was shortened by 4 bases and J by 4 bases, with 8 bases between the two germline ends. The chain's CDR3 is CASGSSRGNTIYF. CDR3 nucleotide sequence: TGTGCTAGTGGTTCATCTCGGGGAAACACCATATATTTT.

V gene TRBV5-4 combines with J gene TRBJ2-5; TRBD2 matches 16 bases. The CDR3 is 18 residues long. Germline CDR1 is SGHNT and CDR2 is YYREEE (reference sequence). J gave up 1 base and V 1 base, and 4 bases lay outside the gene matches. This CDR3 reads CASSLRGLAGGPQETQYF. For the CDR3, the DNA is TGTGCCAGCAGCTTGAGGGGACTAGCGGGAGGGCCCCAAGAGACCCAGTACTTC. Combining the CDR3 with reference TRBV5-4 and TRBJ2-5 gives the whole variable domain ETGVTQSPTHLIKTRGQQVTLRCSSQSGHNTVSWYQQALGQGPQFIFQYYREEENGRGNFPPRFSGLQFPNYSSELNVNALELDDSALYLCASSLRGLAGGPQETQYFGPGTRLLVL.

The V gene is TRBV28, the J gene TRBJ1-4; the match to TRBD1 covers 8 bases. V dropped 3 bases and J dropped 7; count of bases not matched to a gene: 7. This CDR3 is 15 amino acids long. Germline-derived CDR1 and CDR2 are MDHEN and SYDVKM. The DNA for the CDR3 is TGTGCCAGCAGTTTCTCAGGGGGCGCCGGTGAAAAACTGTTTTTT. It specifies CASSFSGGAGEKLFF.

Comments on this clone: A far larger clone differs by one base, so this is likely a read error. CDR3 amino acids: CASSLDAGAHTF. The CDR3 nucleotides are TGTGCCAGCAGCTTAGATGCAGGGGCACACACCTTC. This sequence joins TRBV7-2 and TRBJ1-2, with D tentatively TRBD1 (6 bases). Germline values: CDR1 SGHTA, CDR2 FQGNSA. The ends were cut back, 1 base at V and 12 bases at J, with 12 bases in the middle. This CDR3 comprises 12 residues.

V usage is TRBV5-6 and J usage is TRBJ2-1, with 10 bases fitting TRBD2. Germline CDR1 reads SGHDT; CDR2 reads YYEEEE. After removal of 1 base from V and 2 bases from J, the junction contained 3 bases not matched to a gene. The CDR3 contains 16 residues. CDR3: CASSLTSGVTYNEQFF. The CDR3 DNA sequence: TGTGCCAGCAGCTTGACTAGCGGGGTAACCTACAATGAGCAGTTCTTC.

In this sample, this clone turned up a few times. The chain has TRBV6-1 and TRBJ1-6; D is undetermined. In germline, CDR1 is MNHNS, CDR2 SASEGT. V lost 4 bases to trimming and J lost 11 bases, with 6 bases between them. This CDR3 is built from 11 residues. The CDR3 nucleotides are TGTGCCAGCAGTGCCCCCGCACCCCTCCACTTT. It codes for CASSAPAPLHF.

The chain couples TRBV5-8 to TRBJ2-3; a weak D match, TRBD2 (6 bases). Germline V gene sequence: CDR1 SGHTS, CDR2 YDEGEE. V lost 4 bases and J 4 bases, leaving 16 bases between the germline ends. There are 15 residues in the CDR3. The CDR3 DNA reads TGTGCCAGCAGCACCGGGACTTTAACATCAGATACGCAGTATTTT. It yields the protein CASSTGTLTSDTQYF.

The V gene is TRBV6-1, the J gene TRBJ1-1; D perhaps matches TRBD1 (5 bases). Germline V gives CDR1 MNHNS, CDR2 SASEGT. The length of the CDR3 is 15 residues. V was pared by 9 bases and J by 2 bases, with 19 bases between. This chain's CDR3 is CASNELTAFNTEAFF. In DNA form, the CDR3 reads TGTGCCAGTAATGAACTGACAGCCTTTAACACTGAAGCTTTCTTT.

This clone was seen a handful of times. The chain couples TRBV30 to TRBJ1-6; the D gene is possibly TRBD1 (6 bases). Germline V gene lookup returns CDR1 GTSNPN and CDR2 SVGIG (reference sequence). V was trimmed by 0 bases and J by 2 bases, leaving 14 bases between them. The CDR3 sequence is 17 residues long. The CDR3 coding sequence is TGTGCCTGGAGTGTTGACAGGCGGGTCCCCTATAATTCACCCCTCCACTTT. Its protein product is CAWSVDRRVPYNSPLHF.

CDR3 residues: CASRFAGTGVGELFF. The CDR3 bases are TGTGCCAGCAGATTCGCCGGGACAGGGGTCGGGGAGCTGTTTTTT. V is TRBV6-1 and J is TRBJ2-2; 10 positions match TRBD1. Germline CDR1 reads MNHNS; CDR2 reads SASEGT. V was clipped by 6 bases and J by 7 bases; unmatched bases: 8. CDR3 size: 15 residues.

The rearrangement links TRBV5-4 to TRBJ2-1; D uncertain. V lost 4 bases and J lost 5, with 10 bases in between. Germline CDR1 SGHNT, CDR2 YYREEE (reference sequence). The length of the CDR3 is 13 residues. This CDR3 is CASSPPHDNEQFF. Written as DNA, the CDR3 is TGTGCCAGCAGCCCCCCACACGACAATGAGCAGTTCTTC.

The J gene is TRBJ2-3, the V gene TRBV11-2; D remains ambiguous. Trimming cost V 6 bases and J 2 bases, with 12 bases left between them. Germline assignment: CDR1 SGHAT and CDR2 FQNNGV. The length of the CDR3 is 14 residues. The CDR3 coding sequence is TGTGCCAGCAGGCCCTCCCGAGCCACAGATACGCAGTATTTT. Translation: CASRPSRATDTQYF. Using reference TRBV11-2 and TRBJ2-3 for the parts outside the CDR3, the full variable domain is EAGVAQSPRYKIIEKRQSVAFWCNPISGHATLYWYQQILGQGPKLLIQFQNNGVVDDSQLPKDRFSAERLKGVDSTLKIQPAKLEDSAVYLCASRPSRATDTQYFGPGTRLTVL.

The table lists this clone with a few counts. This chain joins TRBV4-1 and TRBJ1-5; D unresolved. V dropped 1 base and J dropped 4 bases, with 5 bases sitting between them. Germline V lookup: CDR1 MGHRA, CDR2 YSYEKL. The CDR3 runs to 13 residues. CDR3 in amino acids: CASSQGGNQPQHF. In nucleotides, the CDR3 is TGCGCCAGCAGCCAAGGAGGGAATCAGCCCCAGCATTTT.

The rearrangement uses TRBV6-5 and TRBJ2-7; possible D gene TRBD2, 5 bases. In germline, CDR1 is MNHEY, CDR2 SVGAGI. The CDR3 runs 13 residues. The germline V and J ends were trimmed by 6 bases and 0 bases, with 9 bases remaining between them. The CDR3 is CASSPGFSYEQYF. The CDR3 bases are TGTGCCAGCAGCCCGGGATTCTCCTACGAGCAGTACTTC.

This chain connects TRBV5-1 to TRBJ1-5; TRBD1 matches at 8 bases. The trim removed 3 bases at V and 4 bases at J, leaving 9 bases unmatched. The CDR3 loop spans 16 amino acids. Germline CDR1 and CDR2: SGHRS and YFSETQ. CDR3 DNA: TGCGCCAGCAGCTCGATGGACAGGGTGAGGAATCAGCCCCAGCATTTT. As protein: CASSSMDRVRNQPQHF.

Many counts were recorded for this clone. The CDR3 is CASRSQGGFGAFF. The CDR3 nucleotides read TGTGCCAGCAGGTCACAGGGGGGGTTCGGGGCTTTCTTT. The V gene is TRBV6-4, the J gene TRBJ1-1; 8 bases fit TRBD1. Germline assignment: CDR1 MRHNA and CDR2 SNTAGT. Trimming cost V 6 bases and J 11 bases; bases outside gene matches: 11. This CDR3 is 13 amino acids long.

V is TRBV7-2 and J is TRBJ2-4; the D is unclear. The germline V and J ends were trimmed by 4 bases and 0 bases, with 10 bases remaining between them. Per germline, CDR1 SGHTA and CDR2 FQGNSA. The CDR3 sequence is 15 residues long. The CDR3 DNA reads TGTGCCAGCAGCTCCCCGACCCTAGCCAAAAACATTCAGTACTTC. This gives the protein CASSSPTLAKNIQYF.

The chain employs TRBV11-2 and TRBJ2-7; D might be TRBD1 or TRBD2, each matching 5 bases. V was cut by 7 bases and J by 1 base, with 17 bases left in between. CDR1 is SGHAT, CDR2 FQNNGV, per germline. CDR3 length: 15 amino acids. The CDR3 nucleotides read TGTGCCAGCACCGTGGCCCCAGGGAGTTCCTACGAGCAGTACTTC. It yields the protein CASTVAPGSSYEQYF.

CDR3 amino acids: CASGQGDNQPQHF. Written as DNA, the CDR3 is TGTGCCTCGGGACAGGGGGACAATCAGCCCCAGCATTTT. The chain uses TRBV30 and TRBJ1-5; 11 bases match TRBD1. The germline CDR1 and CDR2 sequences are GTSNPN and SVGIG (reference sequence). The J segment lost 3 bases and the V segment lost 7 bases, leaving 2 bases of the junction unmatched. This CDR3 has 13 residues.

The CDR3 protein is CASSYRKNSYEQYF. The CDR3 nucleotides read TGTGCCAGCAGTTACCGAAAGAACTCCTACGAGCAGTACTTC. J is TRBJ2-7 and V is TRBV6-5; D remains unclear. The germline V gene encodes CDR1 MNHEY and CDR2 SVGAGI. V lost 2 bases and J lost 0, with 8 bases in between. This CDR3 comprises 14 residues.

The chain is built from TRBV6-1 and TRBJ1-2, with D maybe TRBD1 (5 bases). Germline V gene sequence: CDR1 MNHNS, CDR2 SASEGT. V was clipped by 7 bases and J by 1 base, with 13 bases between them. The CDR3 contains 14 residues. The CDR3 here is CASIGDRGNYGYTF. CDR3 nucleotide sequence: TGTGCCAGCATAGGTGACAGAGGTAACTATGGCTACACCTTC.

The V and J genes are TRBV4-1 and TRBJ2-1; 7 bases agree with TRBD2. In germline, CDR1 is MGHRA, CDR2 YSYEKL. With 2 bases clipped from V and 4 bases from J, the junction kept 11 bases outside the gene matches. The CDR3 length is 17 residues. For the CDR3, the DNA is TGCGCCAGCAGCCAAAGTGTTTCAGGACTAGGTTACAATGAGCAGTTCTTC. Its protein is CASSQSVSGLGYNEQFF.

The V and J genes are TRBV2 and TRBJ2-5, with D unclear. Germline V gene data show CDR1 as SNHLY and CDR2 as FYNNEI. CDR3 length equals 12 residues. Deletions cut 4 bases from V and 2 bases from J, with 5 bases between. The CDR3 sequence: CASSVYQETQYF. CDR3 sequence (DNA): TGTGCCAGCAGTGTCTATCAAGAGACCCAGTACTTC.

This chain joins TRBV20-1 and TRBJ2-7; D gene ambiguous. Trimming removed 5 bases from V and 6 bases from J, with 11 bases in between. CDR1 and CDR2 (germline): DFQATT, SNEGSKA (reference sequence). This CDR3 contains 11 residues. CDR3 loop: CSALDQPEQYF. The CDR3 coding sequence is TGCAGTGCTCTCGACCAACCCGAGCAGTACTTC.